Listed below are T cell receptor beta chains from one sample, sequenced in a study of response to subunit inactivated influenza vaccine. One entry per CDR3 protein results from TCRdb running MiXCR on the RT-PCR reads. The profile shows 650,000 to 850,000 distinct CDR3 sequences, more than 11% of them singletons. This specimen consisted of PBMCs from blood, obtained roughly 2 weeks before vaccination. The origin of the receptors is a man aged 45-65 years who received an inactivated influenza vaccine. Both conserved end residues are part of each CDR3. A D gene is named only where the DNA matches it firmly. Clone size is given for some rows only: seen once, a few or many times, or a class if the clone is expanded.

>TRBV7-2|TRBJ2-7|.|.
CASSLGTRLAYEQYF
TGTGCCAGCAGCTTAGGGACGCGTCTGGCGTACGAGCAGTACTTC
>TRBV28|TRBJ2-7|once|.
CASGGGAPREQYF
TGTGCCAGCGGAGGGGGCGCCCCCCGCGAGCAGTACTTC
>TRBV5-1|TRBJ2-1|.|TRBD2
CASSLALGGNNEQFF
TGCGCCAGCAGCTTGGCCCTCGGGGGGAACAATGAGCAGTTCTTC
>TRBV30|TRBJ2-7|.|.
CAWSVRTAYEQYF
TGTGCCTGGAGTGTACGAACAGCCTACGAGCAGTACTTC
>TRBV7-9|TRBJ2-7|many|.
CASSYGPYYEQYF
TGTGCCAGCAGCTACGGACCTTACTACGAGCAGTACTTC
>TRBV6-1|TRBJ2-7|many|TRBD2
CASGGLAEIYEQYF
TGTGCCAGCGGCGGACTAGCGGAGATCTACGAGCAGTACTTC
>TRBV5-1|TRBJ2-3|.|.
CARSLDQPSTDTQYF
TGCGCCAGAAGCTTGGATCAGCCTAGCACAGATACGCAGTATTTT
>TRBV7-2|TRBJ2-5|many|TRBD2
CASSSSGLASSQYF
TGTGCCAGCAGCTCCTCAGGACTAGCGTCGTCCCAGTACTTC
>TRBV5-1|TRBJ1-1|few|TRBD1
CASSVTGVAEAFF
TGCGCCAGCAGCGTGACAGGGGTGGCTGAAGCTTTCTTT
>TRBV6-1|TRBJ2-5|many|.
CASSPQGSQETQYF
TGTGCCAGCAGTCCTCAGGGGTCTCAAGAGACCCAGTACTTC
>TRBV7-2|TRBJ1-2|few|TRBD1
CASSSQTGGVYGYTF
TGTGCCAGCAGCTCGCAGACAGGGGGAGTCTATGGCTACACCTTC
>TRBV6-1|TRBJ2-3|.|.
CASSVALQREMGTDTQYF
TGTGCCAGCAGTGTAGCGCTTCAAAGGGAAATGGGCACAGATACGCAGTATTTT
>TRBV4-2|TRBJ2-5|many|TRBD2
CASSNSGGAGSRETQYF
TGTGCCAGCAGCAATAGCGGGGGGGCCGGTTCCCGGGAGACCCAGTACTTC
>TRBV28|TRBJ2-5|.|.
CASSLIWRTDQETQYF
TGTGCCAGCAGTTTAATTTGGCGGACAGACCAAGAGACCCAGTACTTC
>TRBV7-8|TRBJ2-2|many|.
CASSLASGVGLNTGELFF
TGTGCCAGCAGCTTAGCATCCGGGGTCGGCTTGAACACCGGGGAGCTGTTTTTT
>TRBV12-3/TRBV12-4|TRBJ2-3|few|TRBD1
CASSSDRAPLTDTQYF
TGTGCCAGCAGTTCCGACAGGGCTCCCCTCACAGATACGCAGTATTTT
>TRBV24-1|TRBJ2-3|once|.
CATSDLNLGDTQYF
TGTGCCACCAGTGATCTAAACCTCGGGGATACGCAGTATTTT
>TRBV12-3/TRBV12-4|TRBJ2-1|few|.
CASSTDSGRSREQFF
TGTGCCAGCAGCACGGACTCGGGACGAAGCAGGGAGCAGTTCTTC
>TRBV4-3|TRBJ1-1|few|TRBD1
CASSQGQGRYTEAFF
TGCGCCAGCAGCCAAGGACAGGGGAGGTATACTGAAGCTTTCTTT
>TRBV7-2|TRBJ1-1|few|.
CASSLAQSRGAGEAFF
TGTGCCAGCAGCTTAGCGCAGAGCAGGGGAGCCGGTGAAGCTTTCTTT
>TRBV7-9|TRBJ2-3|.|.
CASSSPRTQYF
TGTGCCAGCAGCTCTCCCCGTACGCAGTATTTT
>TRBV6-2/TRBV6-3|TRBJ1-1|many|.
CASSYDPGWATEAFF
TGTGCCAGCAGTTACGATCCAGGGTGGGCCACTGAAGCTTTCTTT
>TRBV20-1|TRBJ1-6|.|.
CSASSGANSPLHF
TGCAGTGCTAGCTCAGGGGCTAATTCACCCCTCCACTTT
>TRBV6-5|TRBJ2-7|.|.
CASSYGLAQGTSEQYF
TGTGCCAGCAGTTACGGCTTGGCCCAGGGAACGAGCGAGCAGTACTTC
>TRBV28|TRBJ2-7|few|.
CASSLWTVSSYEQYF
TGTGCCAGCAGTCTCTGGACAGTGTCCTCCTACGAGCAGTACTTC
>TRBV9|TRBJ2-2|.|.
CASSPNNGGLGELFF
TGTGCCAGCAGTCCAAATAATGGTGGGCTTGGGGAGCTGTTTTTT
>TRBV5-1|TRBJ2-1|.|.
CASSLDSILIGDEQFF
TGCGCCAGCAGCTTGGACAGTATCCTAATCGGCGATGAGCAGTTCTTC
>TRBV15|TRBJ2-2|.|.
CATSRDRLNTGELFF
TGTGCCACCAGCAGGGACCGATTGAACACCGGGGAGCTGTTTTTT
>TRBV20-1|TRBJ2-1|few|TRBD2
CSAPGLAGGTYNEQFF
TGCAGTGCCCCAGGACTAGCGGGAGGGACCTACAATGAGCAGTTCTTC
>TRBV4-3|TRBJ2-3|few|TRBD1
CASSQVQGAITDTQYF
TGCGCCAGCAGCCAAGTTCAGGGGGCAATCACAGATACGCAGTATTTT
>TRBV28|TRBJ2-1|.|TRBD2
CASGTGLAGYYNEQFF
TGTGCCAGCGGCACCGGACTAGCGGGTTACTACAATGAGCAGTTCTTC
>TRBV5-4|TRBJ1-2|few|.
CASSAYKVSYTF
TGTGCCAGCAGCGCCTACAAGGTTAGCTACACCTTC
>TRBV18|TRBJ2-2|.|.
CASSPVDSRELFF
TGTGCCAGCTCACCAGTAGACTCCCGGGAGCTGTTTTTT
>TRBV27|TRBJ2-7|.|.
CASSLSWGVYEQYF
TGTGCCAGCAGTCTCTCCTGGGGGGTGTACGAGCAGTACTTC
>TRBV7-3|TRBJ1-4|.|.
CASSLVRATDEKLFF
TGTGCCAGCAGCTTGGTGAGGGCCACAGACGAAAAACTGTTTTTT
>TRBV20-1|TRBJ2-5|.|.
CSASPGRETQYF
TGCAGTGCTAGTCCAGGGAGGGAGACCCAGTACTTC
>TRBV12-3/TRBV12-4|TRBJ2-7|.|.
CASSYREAYEQYF
TGTGCCAGCAGTTACCGGGAAGCCTACGAGCAGTACTTC
>TRBV5-6|TRBJ2-1|few|.
CASSLGQKYNEQFF
TGTGCCAGCAGCCTGGGACAAAAATACAATGAGCAGTTCTTC
>TRBV2|TRBJ2-7|few|TRBD2
CASSKGTSGGNSYEQYF
TGTGCCAGCAGCAAGGGGACTAGCGGGGGGAACTCCTACGAGCAGTACTTC
>TRBV5-6|TRBJ2-3|many|.
CASSLSSRTDTQYF
TGTGCCAGCAGCTTGTCTTCTCGGACAGATACGCAGTATTTT
>TRBV19|TRBJ1-5|many|.
CASSIRMDQPQHF
TGTGCCAGTAGTATCCGGATGGATCAGCCCCAGCATTTT
>TRBV4-2|TRBJ2-1|.|TRBD1
CASSLRDRTYNEQFF
TGTGCCAGCAGCCTCCGGGACAGGACCTACAATGAGCAGTTCTTC
>TRBV6-1|TRBJ2-3|.|TRBD2
CASALGGISTDTQYF
TGTGCCAGCGCCCTGGGGGGGATAAGCACAGATACGCAGTATTTT
>TRBV9|TRBJ1-6|few|TRBD1
CASSVTDRVRGSPLHF
TGTGCCAGCAGCGTCACTGACAGGGTCAGGGGGTCACCCCTCCACTTT